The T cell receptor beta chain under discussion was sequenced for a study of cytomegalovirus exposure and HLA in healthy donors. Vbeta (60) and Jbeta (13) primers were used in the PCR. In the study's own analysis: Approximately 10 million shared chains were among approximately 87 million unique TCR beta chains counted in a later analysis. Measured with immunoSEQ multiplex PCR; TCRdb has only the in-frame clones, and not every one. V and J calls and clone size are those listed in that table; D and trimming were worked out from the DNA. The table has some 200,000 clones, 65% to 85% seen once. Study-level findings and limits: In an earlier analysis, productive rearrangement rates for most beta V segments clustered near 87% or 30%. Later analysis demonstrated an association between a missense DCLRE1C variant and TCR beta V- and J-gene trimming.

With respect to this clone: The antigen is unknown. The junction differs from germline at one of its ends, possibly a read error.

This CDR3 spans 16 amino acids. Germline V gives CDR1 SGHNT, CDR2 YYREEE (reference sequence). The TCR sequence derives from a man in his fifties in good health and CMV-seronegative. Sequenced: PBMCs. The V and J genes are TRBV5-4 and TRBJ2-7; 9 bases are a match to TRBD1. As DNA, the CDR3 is TGCGCCAGCAGCCAAGGGGACAGGGATCTCTCCTACGAGCAGTACTTC. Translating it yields CASSQGDRDLSYEQYF. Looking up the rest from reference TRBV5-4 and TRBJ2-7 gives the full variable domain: ETGVTQSPTHLIKTRGQQVTLRCSSQSGHNTVSWYQQALGQGPQFIFQYYREEENGRGNFPPRFSGLQFPNYSSELNVNALELDDSALYLCASSQGDRDLSYEQYFGPGTRLTVT.